Detailed here is one TCR beta chain. The sample originates from a study of blood T cell repertoires in COVID-19. The CDR3 has 14 amino acids. Germline CDR1 is SGHTA and CDR2 is FQGNSA. The ends were cut back, 5 bases at V and 9 bases at J, with 18 bases in the middle. Sequencing used immunoSEQ multiplex PCR; TCRdb keeps in-frame clones, though not all of them. Of around 70,000 clones in the sample, 70% to 90% were seen once. Sequenced input: peripheral blood. This sequence joins TRBV7-2 and TRBJ2-3; TRBD2 is a possible D gene (6 bases). This sequence originates from a man aged 70 or older with acute or convalescent COVID-19. CDR3 nucleotide sequence: TGTGCCAGCAGCCCAGGAGGAGGGATAGGAACGCAGTATTTT. Protein: CASSPGGGIGTQYF.